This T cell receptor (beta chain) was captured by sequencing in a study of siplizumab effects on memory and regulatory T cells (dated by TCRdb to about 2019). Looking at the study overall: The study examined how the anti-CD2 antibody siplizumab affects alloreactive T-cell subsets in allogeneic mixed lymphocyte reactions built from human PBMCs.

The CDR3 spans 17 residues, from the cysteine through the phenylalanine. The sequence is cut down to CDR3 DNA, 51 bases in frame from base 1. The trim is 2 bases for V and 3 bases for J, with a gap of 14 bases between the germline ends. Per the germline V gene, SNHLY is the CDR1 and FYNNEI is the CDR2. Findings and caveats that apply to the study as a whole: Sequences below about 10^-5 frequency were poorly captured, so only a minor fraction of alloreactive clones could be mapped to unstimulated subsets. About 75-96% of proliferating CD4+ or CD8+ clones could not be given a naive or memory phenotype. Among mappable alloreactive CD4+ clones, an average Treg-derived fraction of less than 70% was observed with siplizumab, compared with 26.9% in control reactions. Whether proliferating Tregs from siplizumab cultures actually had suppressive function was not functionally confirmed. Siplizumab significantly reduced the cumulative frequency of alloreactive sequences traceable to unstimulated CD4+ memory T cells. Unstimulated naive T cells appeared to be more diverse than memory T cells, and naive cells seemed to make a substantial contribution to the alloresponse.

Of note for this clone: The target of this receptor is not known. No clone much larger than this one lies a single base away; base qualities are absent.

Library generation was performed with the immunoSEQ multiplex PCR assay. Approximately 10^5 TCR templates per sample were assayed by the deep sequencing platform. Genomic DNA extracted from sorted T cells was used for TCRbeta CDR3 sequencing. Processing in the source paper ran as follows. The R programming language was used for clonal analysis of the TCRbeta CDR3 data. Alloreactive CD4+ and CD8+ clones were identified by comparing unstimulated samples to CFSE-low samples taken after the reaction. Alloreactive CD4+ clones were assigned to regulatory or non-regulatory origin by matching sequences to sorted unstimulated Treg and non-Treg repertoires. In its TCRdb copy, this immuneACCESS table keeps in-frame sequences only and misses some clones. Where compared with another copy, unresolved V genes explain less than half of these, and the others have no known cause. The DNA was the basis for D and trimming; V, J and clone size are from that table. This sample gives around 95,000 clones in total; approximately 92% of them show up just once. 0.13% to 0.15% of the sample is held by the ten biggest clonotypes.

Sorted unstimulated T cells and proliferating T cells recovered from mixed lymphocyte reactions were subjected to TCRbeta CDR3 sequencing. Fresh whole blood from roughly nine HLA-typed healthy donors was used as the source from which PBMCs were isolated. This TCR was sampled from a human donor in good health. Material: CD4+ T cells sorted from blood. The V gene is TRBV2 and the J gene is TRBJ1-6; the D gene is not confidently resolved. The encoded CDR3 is CASSEFRGRLYNSPLHF. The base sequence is TGTGCCAGCAGTGAATTTCGAGGCAGGCTCTATAATTCACCCCTCCACTTT.